Each of the 19 T cell receptor beta chains below was sequenced from the same sample in a study of blood T cell repertoires in COVID-19 (dated by TCRdb to 2020 to 2022). To prepare the library, the immunoSEQ multiplex PCR assay was applied. The source is immuneACCESS, and TCRdb retained only in-frame sequences with V and J called. Part of the clones is not carried over; for the studies checked, unresolved V genes explain less than half of this, and the remainder is unexplained. The sample table shows approximately 200,000 clones, and 65% to 85% are seen once. The ten most abundant clones make up roughly 7% of the sample. The sample consisted of PBMCs or T cells enriched from blood (not recorded which). The source of these receptors is a middle-aged man who had recovered from COVID-19.

This clone appeared many times. V and J are TRBV6-2 or TRBV6-3 and TRBJ2-2, with 9 bases lining up with TRBD1. V shed 4 bases, J shed 7 bases, and the junction held 7 bases outside the gene matches. Per the germline V gene, CDR1 is MNHEY and CDR2 is SVGEGT. The CDR3 totals 15 residues. CDR3 protein: CASSLQGARVGELFF. The CDR3 nucleotides are TGTGCCAGCAGTTTACAGGGGGCGCGTGTCGGGGAGCTGTTTTTT.

The V call is TRBV5-1, the J call TRBJ1-1; TRBD1 agrees at 8 bases. V shed 4 bases and J 8 bases; nucleotides not matched to a gene: 7. The length of the CDR3 is 13 residues. Germline assignment: CDR1 SGHRS and CDR2 YFSETQ. CDR3 protein: CASSKLQGEEAFF. CDR3 in DNA: TGCGCCAGCAGCAAACTACAGGGGGAAGAAGCTTTCTTT.

The V gene is TRBV5-6, the J gene TRBJ2-7; D unclear. The CDR3 loop spans 14 amino acids. V lost 1 base and J lost 0, with 8 bases in between. Germline loops: CDR1 SGHDT, CDR2 YYEEEE. CDR3: CASSLRWSSYEQYF. The CDR3 nucleotides read TGTGCCAGCAGCTTGCGGTGGAGCTCCTACGAGCAGTACTTC.

This chain uses TRBV2 with TRBJ1-3; no definite D call. The V gene lost 6 bases and the J gene lost 2 bases, with 14 bases spanning the gap. Germline CDR1 reads SNHLY; CDR2 reads FYNNEI. The CDR3 runs to 15 residues. CDR3 residues: CASSPVREAGNTIYF. The CDR3 region has the DNA TGTGCCAGCAGCCCAGTGAGGGAGGCTGGAAACACCATATATTTT.

In its sample, this clone was seen once. The J gene is TRBJ2-7, the V gene TRBV18; 12 bases are shared with TRBD2. The CDR3 length is 15 residues. Losses at the gene ends were 6 bases for V and 6 bases for J; bases not matched to a gene: 9. CDR1 is KGHSH, CDR2 LQKENI, per germline. The CDR3 bases are TGTGCCAGCTCGACGCTAGCGGGGGGGCCCCTCGAGCAGTACTTC. Translating it yields CASSTLAGGPLEQYF.

V is TRBV20-1 and J is TRBJ1-2; 7 bases are a match to TRBD1. With V trimmed by 3 bases and J by 4 bases, 5 bases remained unmatched. Germline assignment: CDR1 DFQATT and CDR2 SNEGSKA (reference sequence). The CDR3 is 13 residues long. CDR3 amino acids: CSASRRDSYGYTF. CDR3 nucleotide sequence: TGCAGTGCTAGTCGGCGGGACAGCTATGGCTACACCTTC.

A few counts support this clone. The rearrangement uses TRBV7-2 and TRBJ1-1, with TRBD1 matching 7 bases. CDR1 is SGHTA, CDR2 FQGNSA, per germline. This CDR3 is 16 amino acids long. Unmatched junction bases numbered 5, after V lost 0 bases and J lost 1 base. Here the CDR3 reads CASSLARDSPNTEAFF. The CDR3 DNA follows: TGTGCCAGCAGCTTAGCCCGGGACAGCCCGAACACTGAAGCTTTCTTT.

The rearrangement joins TRBV6-2 or TRBV6-3 to TRBJ2-1; 9 bases are shared with TRBD1. Germline values: CDR1 MNHEY, CDR2 SVGEGT. The CDR3 is 15 amino acids. Germline trimming cut 2 bases from V and 9 bases from J; bases unmatched to any gene: 8. CDR3 in amino acids: CASSYHIQGAGEQFF. The CDR3, as DNA: TGTGCCAGCAGTTACCATATACAGGGGGCCGGTGAGCAGTTCTTC.

This clone was detected a few times. The J gene is TRBJ1-1, the V gene TRBV4-3; the D is unclear. CDR3 length: 13 amino acids. Trimming stripped 0 bases from V and 8 bases from J, with 10 bases between. Germline V gene sequence: CDR1 LGHNA, CDR2 YSLEER. The CDR3 loop is CASSQDWRTEAFF. CDR3 DNA: TGCGCCAGCAGCCAAGATTGGAGGACGGAAGCTTTCTTT.

The chain employs TRBV5-6 and TRBJ1-2; D is perhaps TRBD1 (5 bases). CDR3 length equals 14 residues. V was trimmed by 2 bases and J by 4 bases, leaving 12 bases between them. Germline loops: CDR1 SGHDT, CDR2 YYEEEE. For the CDR3, the DNA is TGTGCCAGCAGCTTATCGGGCAGGGCCTATGGCTACACCTTC. Its protein is CASSLSGRAYGYTF.

This clone was counted a few times. The gene calls are TRBV25-1 and TRBJ1-1, with D unclear. V dropped 1 base and J dropped 7 bases, with 16 bases sitting between them. The CDR3 is 15 amino acids. In germline, CDR1 is MGHDK, CDR2 SYGVNS. CDR3 nucleotides: TGTGCCAGCAGTGAATCGGGAGGCGTTTGGAGTGAAGCTTTCTTT. The encoded protein is CASSESGGVWSEAFF.

This clone turned up a few times. The V gene is TRBV4-1, the J gene TRBJ1-1; TRBD1 matches at 9 bases. V shed 5 bases, J shed 4 bases, and the junction held 8 bases outside the gene matches. Germline loops: CDR1 MGHRA, CDR2 YSYEKL. The CDR3 spans 15 residues. The CDR3 here is CASSAWDRAGTEAFF. The CDR3 nucleotides are TGCGCCAGCAGCGCTTGGGACAGGGCGGGCACTGAAGCTTTCTTT.

The chain's CDR3 is CASSLKGDYGYTF. The CDR3 coding sequence is TGTGCCAGCAGTTTAAAGGGGGACTATGGCTACACCTTC. The chain carries TRBV12-3 or TRBV12-4 and TRBJ1-2; tentatively, D is TRBD1 (6 bases). Trimming stripped 2 bases from V and 3 bases from J, with 7 bases between. CDR3 length: 13 amino acids.

The chain employs TRBV28 and TRBJ1-5; unclear D gene. V was clipped by 6 bases and J by 7 bases, with 10 bases between them. This CDR3 is built from 12 residues. Looked up from germline, CDR1 is MDHEN and CDR2 is SYDVKM. CDR3 loop: CASSPQQQPQHF. DNA for the CDR3: TGTGCCAGCAGCCCTCAACAACAGCCCCAGCATTTT. The full variable domain, rest sourced from reference TRBV28 and TRBJ1-5, is DVKVTQSSRYLVKRTGEKVFLECVQDMDHENMFWYRQDPGLGLRLIYFSYDVKMKEKGDIPEGYSVSREKKERFSLILESASTNQTSMYLCASSPQQQPQHFGDGTRLSIL.

This clone was observed a few times. The gene calls are TRBV6-6 and TRBJ1-2; 11 nucleotides align to TRBD1. Germline trimming cut 5 bases from V and 0 bases from J; bases unmatched to any gene: 11. The CDR3 is 18 residues long. CDR1 is MNHNY and CDR2 is SVGAGI in the germline V gene (reference sequence). Written as DNA, the CDR3 is TGTGCCAGCAGTCCTCACAAGGGGACAGGGGGTGCTAACTATGGCTACACCTTC. Its protein product is CASSPHKGTGGANYGYTF.

This clone was seen only a few times. This sequence joins TRBV2 and TRBJ1-1; D is uncertain. Per germline, CDR1 SNHLY and CDR2 FYNNEI. Trimming removed 7 bases at V and 1 base at J, with 4 bases between. The CDR3 length is 11 residues. The chain's CDR3 is CASTRNTEAFF. The CDR3 DNA follows: TGTGCCAGCACCAGGAACACTGAAGCTTTCTTT.

The V call is TRBV5-1, the J call TRBJ2-7; 11 nucleotides line up with TRBD2. The CDR3 loop spans 15 amino acids. The ends lost 4 bases at V and 5 bases at J; junction bases unmatched: 8. CDR1 is SGHRS, CDR2 YFSETQ, per germline. DNA of the CDR3: TGCGCCAGCAGCCTCGGACTAGCGGGCCATAACGAGCAGTACTTC. Its protein product is CASSLGLAGHNEQYF.

The CDR3 coding sequence is TGTGCCAGCAGTCTCGAGATCTACGAGCAGTACTTC. It is translated as CASSLEIYEQYF. The chain uses TRBV6-5 and TRBJ2-7; D not resolved. The germline V gene has CDR1 MNHEY and CDR2 SVGAGI. This CDR3 has 12 residues. Trimming cost V 5 bases and J 3 bases, with 8 bases left between them.

CDR3: CASSFGTTEAFF. CDR3 sequence (DNA): TGTGCCAGCAGCTTCGGTACCACTGAAGCTTTCTTT. The rearrangement joins TRBV7-6 to TRBJ1-1; D gene ambiguous. The germline gives CDR1 SGHVS, CDR2 FNYEAQ. Deletions cut 3 bases from V and 4 bases from J, with 6 bases between. The CDR3 is 12 amino acids.